The sequence of this T cell receptor beta chain was determined in a study of blood T cell repertoires in COVID-19. The wider study: Both acute and convalescent COVID-19 samples were obtained from the United States, Italy and Spain. T cells, B-cell-depleted T cells, or PBMCs provided the cDNA or gDNA that served as material.

Authors' analysis steps: Estimation of nucleated cell counts was performed using reference gene primer amplification. Sequencing used immunoSEQ multiplex PCR; TCRdb keeps in-frame clones, though not all of them. The V and J calls and clone size are taken from that table; D and trimming were inferred from the DNA. The table has 100,000 to 150,000 clones, approximately 88% seen once; the top ten hold around 10%. Per the germline V gene, CDR1 is SGHTA and CDR2 is FQGNSA. This CDR3 is built from 14 residues. Between the trimmed V and J ends, which lost 7 bases and 2 bases, there was a span of 13 bases. This clonotype was sampled from a man aged 50-59 years with acute or convalescent COVID-19. Source material: peripheral blood. The rearrangement links TRBV7-2 to TRBJ2-3; no firm D call. CDR3 region: CASNYYGFTDTQYF. Here the CDR3 DNA reads TGTGCCAGCAACTACTATGGATTCACAGATACGCAGTATTTT.